The clone carrying this T cell receptor beta chain was seen only a few times. The CDR3 runs to 12 residues. Deletions cut 2 bases from V and 3 bases from J, with 3 bases between. Per the germline V gene, CDR1 is PRHDT and CDR2 is FYEKMQ (reference sequence). MiXCR, applied by TCRdb to the 5' RACE reads, yields one record per CDR3 protein. The sample consists of some 68,000 distinct CDR3 sequences, over 15% of them appearing once. The source of the sample is a study of T-cell memory formation after mild COVID-19. The sequenced sample was PBMCs or a T cell subset sorted from them (not recorded which). The receptor comes from an adult woman who had mild COVID-19 (a few samples of this study predate the infection). Cell type and time point are not known. The chain has TRBV13 and TRBJ2-3; D gene uncertain. The CDR3 sequence: CASSLYTDTQYF. CDR3 nucleotides: TGTGCCAGCAGCTTATATACAGATACGCAGTATTTT.